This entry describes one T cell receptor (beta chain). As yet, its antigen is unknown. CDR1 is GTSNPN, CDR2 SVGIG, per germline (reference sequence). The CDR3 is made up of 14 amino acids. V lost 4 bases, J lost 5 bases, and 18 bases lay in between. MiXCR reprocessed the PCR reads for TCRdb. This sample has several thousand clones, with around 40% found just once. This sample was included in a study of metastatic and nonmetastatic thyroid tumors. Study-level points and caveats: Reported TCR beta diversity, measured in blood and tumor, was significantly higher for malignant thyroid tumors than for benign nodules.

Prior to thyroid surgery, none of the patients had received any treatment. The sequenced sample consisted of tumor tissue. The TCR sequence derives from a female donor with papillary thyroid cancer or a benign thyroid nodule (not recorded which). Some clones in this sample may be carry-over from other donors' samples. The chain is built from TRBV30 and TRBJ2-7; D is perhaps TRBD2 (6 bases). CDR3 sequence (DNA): TGTGCCTGGACCTTAGGAGGGGAACGGGACGAGCAGTACTTC. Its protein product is CAWTLGGERDEQYF.